These 7 T cell receptor beta chains were sequenced from one sample in a study of Ad26.COV2.S vaccination and SARS-CoV-2 variants. The treatment denotes: some 20 received Ad26.COV2.S at low or high dose, single or two shots; 5 received placebo; per-sample allocation not given. Day 63 after the first vaccine or placebo injection was the time point for sampling. Clones were read by immunoSEQ multiplex PCR, and TCRdb kept only the in-frame ones, dropping some. This table holds 450,000 to 550,000 clones, about 88% found once. Sequencing was performed on peripheral blood, taken in a trial of Ad26.COV2.S vaccine versus placebo. The receptor source for this set is a person between 18 and 65 years old who received the Ad26.COV2.S COVID-19 vaccine or a placebo.

This clone was detected only once. The chain is built from TRBV5-1 and TRBJ2-1; D might be TRBD1 or TRBD2, each matching 5 bases. V was clipped by 0 bases and J by 2 bases, with 9 bases between them. This CDR3 comprises 15 residues. Germline CDR1 is SGHRS and CDR2 is YFSETQ. Here the CDR3 reads CASSLVGEPYNEQFF. CDR3 nucleotide sequence: TGCGCCAGCAGCTTGGTGGGGGAACCCTACAATGAGCAGTTCTTC.

The chain links TRBV5-1 to TRBJ1-4; 9 nucleotides line up with TRBD1. This CDR3 comprises 14 residues. The ends lost 7 bases at V and 10 bases at J; junction bases unmatched: 11. Germline values: CDR1 SGHRS, CDR2 YFSETQ. The CDR3 loop reads CASQPGQGVGKLFF. The CDR3 nucleotides are TGCGCCAGCCAGCCGGGACAGGGTGTTGGAAAACTGTTTTTT.

CDR3 loop: CASSVGTGTDTQYF. CDR3 nucleotides: TGTGCCAGCTCAGTAGGGACAGGCACAGATACGCAGTATTTT. The chain employs TRBV18 and TRBJ2-3; 7 nucleotides align to TRBD1. The CDR3 has 14 amino acids. V dropped 5 bases and J dropped 1; count of bases not matched to a gene: 3. Germline CDR1 KGHSH, CDR2 LQKENI. Together with reference TRBV18 and TRBJ2-3, the CDR3 gives the full variable domain: NAGVMQNPRHLVRRRGQEARLRCSPMKGHSHVYWYRQLPEEGLKFMVYLQKENIIDESGMPKERFSAEFPKEGPSILRIQQVVRGDSAAYFCASSVGTGTDTQYFGPGTRLTVL.

The CDR3 is CASSRDGRREKLFF. CDR3 DNA: TGTGCCAGCAGTCGGGACGGAAGGCGAGAAAAACTGTTTTTT. The V call is TRBV27, the J call TRBJ1-4, with D perhaps TRBD1 (5 bases). The CDR3 has 14 residues. The germline V and J ends were trimmed by 5 bases and 8 bases, with 15 bases remaining between them. Germline CDR1 MNHEY, CDR2 SMNVEV (reference sequence).

This sequence joins TRBV10-3 and TRBJ1-5; D might be TRBD1 (5 bases). CDR3 length: 14 amino acids. V lost 5 bases to trimming and J lost 8 bases, with 16 bases between them. Germline CDR1 and CDR2: ENHRY and SYGVKD. The CDR3 DNA reads TGTGCCATCAGTCGTATGGGGGTTGGGGAGCCCCAGCATTTT. It specifies CAISRMGVGEPQHF.

This clone has just one count. The chain has TRBV7-8 and TRBJ2-1; 8 positions agree with TRBD2. Losses at the gene ends were 1 base for V and 0 bases for J; bases not matched to a gene: 11. CDR1 SGHVS and CDR2 FQNEAQ come from the germline V gene. The CDR3 totals 19 residues. Here the CDR3 DNA reads TGTGCCAGCAGCTTAGGGTACAGCGGGGGCGCGAGCTCCTACAATGAGCAGTTCTTC. Encoded protein: CASSLGYSGGASSYNEQFF.

V and J are TRBV15 and TRBJ1-6; 7 bases agree with TRBD1. The CDR3 covers 16 residues. The ends lost 1 base at V and 7 bases at J; junction bases unmatched: 7. CDR1 LNHNV and CDR2 YYDKDF come from the germline V gene (reference sequence). Here the CDR3 DNA reads TGTGCCACCAGCAGAGGACAGGGATCTTCAAATTCACCCCTCCACTTT. This translates into CATSRGQGSSNSPLHF.